A selection of T cell receptor beta chains follows, all from one sample in a study of blood T cell repertoires in COVID-19. Using immunoSEQ multiplex PCR, the repertoire was profiled, and TCRdb retains in-frame clones only, with some absent. Of a few hundred thousand clones detected, about nine tenths appear once; the ten largest clones hold 1.2%. The source material was PBMCs or T cells enriched from blood (not recorded which). The source is a man under 40 who had recovered from COVID-19. Both conserved end residues are part of each CDR3. D genes are given only for firm matches. Only some rows state a clone size, as once, few, many or a class for expanded clones.

d_gene	abundance	v_gene	j_gene	CDR3nt	CDR3aa
-	-	TRBV7-9	TRBJ1-4	TGTGCCAGCAGTGTAGGGGCTGCAACTAATGAAAAACTGTTTTTT	CASSVGAATNEKLFF
-	-	TRBV7-9	TRBJ1-1	TGTGCCAGCAGCTTACAGGAGAACACTGAAGCTTTCTTT	CASSLQENTEAFF
TRBD2	-	TRBV27	TRBJ2-7	TGTGCCAGCAGTTCCCCAGGCGCGGGAGGTTACGAGCAGTACTTC	CASSSPGAGGYEQYF
-	once	TRBV7-9	TRBJ2-7	TGTGCCAGCAGTGGTCTAGCGTTGGACGAGCAGTACTTC	CASSGLALDEQYF
-	few	TRBV15	TRBJ2-1	TGTGCCACCAGCAGAGATGGAGACAATGAGCAGTTCTTC	CATSRDGDNEQFF
-	-	TRBV4-2	TRBJ2-7	TGTGCCAGCAGCCAAGATATGGAGGGGGCGTCCGAGCAGTACTTC	CASSQDMEGASEQYF
-	-	TRBV21-1	TRBJ1-5	TGTGCCAGCAGCCCACGAAGCGGGGGCTGTCAGCCCCAGCATTTT	CASSPRSGGCQPQHF
-	-	TRBV6-2/TRBV6-3	TRBJ1-5	TGTGCCAGCAGTTATAGGGGCGGGGCGAATCAGCCCCAGCATTTT	CASSYRGGANQPQHF
-	-	TRBV7-2	TRBJ2-1	TGTGCCAGCAGCTTAGCGGGGGACTCTTCCTACAATGAGCAGTTCTTC	CASSLAGDSSYNEQFF
TRBD1	-	TRBV2	TRBJ1-6	TGTGCCAGCAGTGACGGAGGACAGGGGTATAATTCACCCCTCCACTTT	CASSDGGQGYNSPLHF
TRBD2	-	TRBV5-4	TRBJ2-7	TGTGCCAGCAGCCTGGGACTAGCGGGACCCAGCTCCTACGAGCAGTACTTC	CASSLGLAGPSSYEQYF
-	-	TRBV11-2	TRBJ2-7	TGTGCCAGCAGCTTCGGACAGTCCGTTTACGAGCAGTACTTC	CASSFGQSVYEQYF
-	few	TRBV5-1	TRBJ2-2	TGCGCCAGCAGCCGACTAGAAACAACCGGGGAGCTGTTTTTT	CASSRLETTGELFF
TRBD1	-	TRBV11-3	TRBJ2-3	TGTGCCAGCAGCACCAGGACAGGGGGCGCGAGTACAGATACGCAGTATTTT	CASSTRTGGASTDTQYF
-	-	TRBV20-1	TRBJ1-2	TGCAGTGCTAGTGTCCAGGGGAACTATGGCTACACCTTC	CSASVQGNYGYTF
-	-	TRBV5-4	TRBJ1-1	TGTGCCAGCAGCCCGGGAGCTGGGCCCATGAACACTGAAGCTTTCTTT	CASSPGAGPMNTEAFF
-	-	TRBV10-3	TRBJ1-6	TGTGCCATCAGTGAGTCCGGGAATTCACCCCTCCACTTT	CAISESGNSPLHF
-	-	TRBV13	TRBJ1-3	TGTGCCAGCAGCTCAGGAACAGGGAGCTCTGGAAACACCATATATTTT	CASSSGTGSSGNTIYF
TRBD2	-	TRBV28	TRBJ2-2	TGTGCCAGCAGTTTCGCGGGAGCTAACACCGGGGAGCTGTTTTTT	CASSFAGANTGELFF
-	-	TRBV7-9	TRBJ1-2	TGTGCCAGCAGCTTAGACATCCGAAGGGGTGGCTACACCTTC	CASSLDIRRGGYTF
TRBD1	-	TRBV11-2	TRBJ2-5	TGTGCCAGCAGCTTGAGGGGGCGTTGGGAGACCCAGTACTTC	CASSLRGRWETQYF
TRBD1	-	TRBV28	TRBJ1-2	TGTGCCAGCCGGGACAGGGATGGCTATGGCTACACCTTC	CASRDRDGYGYTF
TRBD1	-	TRBV18	TRBJ2-7	TGTGCCAGCTCACCACGGAACGGGGGGGACAGGGGTCTCTTCGAGCAGTACTTC	CASSPRNGGDRGLFEQYF
-	-	TRBV7-9	TRBJ2-5	TGTGCCAGCAGCTTAGTCGGGACTTCACAAGAGACCCAGTACTTC	CASSLVGTSQETQYF
TRBD2	-	TRBV5-1	TRBJ2-1	TGCGCCAGCAGCCCGAGGGGACTAGCGGCTTACAATGAGCAGTTCTTC	CASSPRGLAAYNEQFF
-	-	TRBV6-1	TRBJ2-7	TGTGCCAGCAGTGAACTTACAACTAGCTCCTACGAGCAGTACTTC	CASSELTTSSYEQYF
-	-	TRBV5-6	TRBJ2-7	TGTGCCAGCAGCCCAGGGGCAGGGAACATGCCCTCCTACGAGCAGTACTTC	CASSPGAGNMPSYEQYF
-	-	TRBV30	TRBJ2-2	TGTGCCTGGAGTCGGAGCGGGGAGCTGTTTTTT	CAWSRSGELFF
-	once	TRBV27	TRBJ2-2	TGTGCCAGCAGTTCCGAAAACCTAGCCATGAACACCGGGGAGCTGTTTTTT	CASSSENLAMNTGELFF
TRBD2	-	TRBV12-3/TRBV12-4	TRBJ2-3	TGTGCCAGCGAGCGGGAATTCACAGATACGCAGTATTTT	CASEREFTDTQYF
-	-	TRBV20-1	TRBJ2-7	TGCAGTGCTATCGGGTCCTACGAGCAGTACTTC	CSAIGSYEQYF
TRBD1	-	TRBV7-2	TRBJ1-2	TGTGCCAGCAGCTTAAGGGACAGGAGTTATGGCTACACCTTC	CASSLRDRSYGYTF
-	-	TRBV6-5	TRBJ2-3	TGTGCCAGCAGTTACTCCCGGGGAACAGATACGCAGTATTTT	CASSYSRGTDTQYF
TRBD2	-	TRBV4-3	TRBJ2-5	TGCGCCAGCAGCCGTCGAGCGGGACCCCAAGAGACCCAGTACTTC	CASSRRAGPQETQYF
TRBD1	-	TRBV7-2	TRBJ2-7	TGTGCCAGCAGCTCTAGGACAGGGAGGATTTACGAGCAGTACTTC	CASSSRTGRIYEQYF
TRBD2	-	TRBV7-2	TRBJ2-5	TGTGCCAGCAGCTTAGTCGGGACTAGCCAAGAGACCCAGTACTTC	CASSLVGTSQETQYF
TRBD1	-	TRBV9	TRBJ1-2	TGTGCCAGCAGCGCCCCCCCGGGGACAGGGGGCAACTACACCTTC	CASSAPPGTGGNYTF
TRBD2	-	TRBV7-2	TRBJ2-7	TGTGCCAGCAGCTTACACGGGACTAGCGCAATCTACGAGCAGTACTTC	CASSLHGTSAIYEQYF
-	-	TRBV6-5	TRBJ2-7	TGTGCCAGCAGTTACTCGAGTAGCCACTACGAGCAGTACTTC	CASSYSSSHYEQYF
TRBD1	few	TRBV3-1/TRBV3-2	TRBJ1-5	TGTGCCAGCAGCCCGGACAGGGATCAGCCCCAGCATTTT	CASSPDRDQPQHF
TRBD2	-	TRBV13	TRBJ2-1	TGTGCCAGCAGCTTAGAATGGGGACTAGACGCCGGGGATGAGCAGTTCTTC	CASSLEWGLDAGDEQFF
TRBD2	once	TRBV30	TRBJ2-7	TGTGCCTGGAGTGTACTGGGGAGCGGGATAAGCTCCTACGAGCAGTACTTC	CAWSVLGSGISSYEQYF
TRBD2	-	TRBV7-9	TRBJ2-2	TGTGCCAGCGGCAAGGCCAAGGAGGTCCCGGGACTAGCGGTTACCGGGGAGCTGTTTTTT	CASGKAKEVPGLAVTGELFF
TRBD2	-	TRBV11-1	TRBJ2-1	TGTGCCAGCAGCTTGACTAGCGGGAGGGTAAATGAGCAGTTCTTC	CASSLTSGRVNEQFF
-	-	TRBV30	TRBJ1-1	TGTGCCTGGGGTTCCCGGGGGGATGAAGCTTTCTTT	CAWGSRGDEAFF
-	-	TRBV3-1/TRBV3-2	TRBJ2-7	TGTGCCAGCAGCCAAGATTTGCGGAGCTCCTACGAGCAGTACTTC	CASSQDLRSSYEQYF
-	-	TRBV28	TRBJ2-3	TGTGCCAGCAGTTTGGTGGCTAGCAGTGCCCGAGGGCGAGATACGCAGTATTTT	CASSLVASSARGRDTQYF
-	-	TRBV7-2	TRBJ2-3	TGTGCCAGCAGCTTCAACCAGGGGGGCCAGACAGATACGCAGTATTTT	CASSFNQGGQTDTQYF
-	-	TRBV30	TRBJ1-3	TGTGCCTGGAGTGTAGGTGGAGGAGCTGGAAACACCATATATTTT	CAWSVGGGAGNTIYF
TRBD1	-	TRBV18	TRBJ2-7	TGTGCCAGCTCACCAGACAGGGACAGCTACGAGCAGTACTTC	CASSPDRDSYEQYF
-	-	TRBV29-1	TRBJ1-2	TGCAGCGTCCAATCCCGGCAGGGCCCCCTGAACTATGGCTACACCTTC	CSVQSRQGPLNYGYTF
-	-	TRBV19	TRBJ2-4	TGTGCCAGTAGCGACATACTAGCCAAAAACATTCAGTACTTC	CASSDILAKNIQYF
TRBD2	-	TRBV5-4	TRBJ2-5	TGTGCCAGCAGTCCGGGGGGACCCAAGCTTTTGGAGACCCAGTACTTC	CASSPGGPKLLETQYF
-	-	TRBV3-1/TRBV3-2	TRBJ1-6	TGTGCCAGCAGCCAAGGATCGGTGGGGGGTTCCTCTTGGTCACCCCTCCACTTT	CASSQGSVGGSSWSPLHF
-	-	TRBV7-2	TRBJ1-5	TGTGCCAGCAGCTTAGTTGGGGGGGATCAGCCCCAGCATTTT	CASSLVGGDQPQHF
-	-	TRBV4-2	TRBJ2-7	TGTGCCAGCAGCCAAGATCTTGAGTACTACGAGCAGTACTTC	CASSQDLEYYEQYF
-	-	TRBV30	TRBJ1-3	TGTGCCTGGAGTGTACGGAGGGGCTCTGGAAACACCATATATTTT	CAWSVRRGSGNTIYF